This note documents a single T cell receptor beta chain sequence. Only in-frame clones appear in the TCRdb table, and some are missing; sequencing was by immunoSEQ multiplex PCR. Among about 23,000 clones, roughly nine tenths were seen once, and the ten largest hold less than 2%. The CDR3 spans 18 residues. Germline lookup yields CDR1 MGHDK and CDR2 SYGVNS. Trimming removed 3 bases from V and 0 bases from J; junction bases left unmatched: 10. This record comes from a study of graft-versus-host responses after intestinal transplantation. This clonotype was obtained from a human patient who received an intestinal transplant, so some T cells may come from the graft donor. The source material was PBMCs, sampled roughly 41 days after intestinal transplant. The rearrangement links TRBV25-1 to TRBJ2-1; 8 nucleotides line up with TRBD2. The CDR3 DNA is TGTGCCAGCAGTGAGGGGACTAGTCGCCCCAGCTCCTACAATGAGCAGTTCTTC. Translated, it gives CASSEGTSRPSSYNEQFF.